Each of the 20 T cell receptor beta chains below was sequenced from the same sample in a study of cytomegalovirus exposure and HLA in healthy donors. Amplification used 60 Vbeta primers and 13 Jbeta primers. Assay used: immunoSEQ multiplex PCR; TCRdb lists only in-frame clones, some missing. The sample records 150,000 to 200,000 clones, roughly 72% being singletons. Sequenced input: PBMCs. Source of these receptors: a man aged 35 to 55 in good health and CMV-seropositive.

In this sample, this clone turned up once. The V call is TRBV4-3, the J call TRBJ1-2; no clear D gene. This CDR3 comprises 15 residues. The germline CDR1 and CDR2 sequences are LGHNA and YSLEER. V was pared by 8 bases and J by 3 bases, with 19 bases between. The CDR3 reads CASAHRGYGDYGYTF. The DNA of the CDR3 is TGCGCCAGCGCACACCGGGGTTACGGTGACTATGGCTACACCTTC.

This clone was counted only a few times. The chain recombines TRBV5-4 with TRBJ1-2, with D maybe TRBD1 (5 bases). The CDR3 loop spans 14 amino acids. V lost 2 bases to trimming and J lost 4 bases, with 12 bases between them. CDR1 SGHNT and CDR2 YYREEE come from the germline V gene (reference sequence). The CDR3 bases are TGTGCCAGCAGCTTACAGGCCAACCTCTATGGCTACACCTTC. Translated, it gives CASSLQANLYGYTF.

This CDR3 is CASSSRTSGGPTPYEQYF. CDR3 bases: TGTGCCAGCAGCTCGAGGACTAGCGGGGGGCCTACCCCCTACGAGCAGTACTTC. The V gene is TRBV7-6, the J gene TRBJ2-7, with 14 bases identical to TRBD2. CDR1 is SGHVS and CDR2 is FNYEAQ in the germline V gene. The CDR3 loop spans 18 amino acids. V lost 4 bases to trimming and J lost 2 bases; unmatched junction nucleotides: 10.

This rearrangement joins TRBV2 to TRBJ1-5; D might be TRBD1 (6 bases). CDR1 and CDR2 from the germline V gene are SNHLY and FYNNEI. Trimming shortened V by 3 bases and J by 5 bases, and 14 bases separated the two germline ends. The CDR3 loop spans 15 amino acids. CDR3 in DNA: TGTGCCAGCAGTGAGGGGGCCAGGAGAGATCAGCCCCAGCATTTT. Translating gives CASSEGARRDQPQHF.

The V call is TRBV9, the J call TRBJ2-2, with 11 positions matching TRBD2. Germline CDR1 SGDLS, CDR2 YYNGEE. This CDR3 is 15 amino acids long. After removal of 3 bases from V and 7 bases from J, the junction contained 5 bases not matched to a gene. As DNA, the CDR3 is TGTGCCAGCAGCGATAGCGGGGGGGCCAACGGGGAGCTGTTTTTT. Its protein product is CASSDSGGANGELFF.

The chain couples TRBV9 to TRBJ2-3, with TRBD2 matching 10 bases. The CDR3 has 16 amino acids. V gave up 4 bases and J gave up 3 bases; unmatched junction bases: 8. Per germline, CDR1 SGDLS and CDR2 YYNGEE. Here the CDR3 DNA reads TGTGCCAGCAGCCCTCGGGGACTAGCGTTAACAGATACGCAGTATTTT. Its translation: CASSPRGLALTDTQYF.

The chain is built from TRBV7-9 and TRBJ2-7; D ambiguous. The CDR3 is 16 amino acids. V was trimmed by 3 bases and J by 0 bases, leaving 15 bases between them. Germline V gives CDR1 SEHNR, CDR2 FQNEAQ (reference sequence). CDR3 protein: CASSLSHFHLSYEQYF. The CDR3 region has the DNA TGTGCCAGCAGCTTGTCCCACTTCCACCTCTCCTACGAGCAGTACTTC.

There are many counts of this clone. The CDR3 coding sequence is TGTGCCAGCAGCTCAGGACAGGCCAACACTGAAGCTTTCTTT. Amino acids: CASSSGQANTEAFF. V is TRBV5-4 and J is TRBJ1-1; 7 bases are shared with TRBD1. This CDR3 has 14 amino acids. Germline lookup yields CDR1 SGHNT and CDR2 YYREEE (reference sequence). J gave up 2 bases and V 3 bases, and 4 bases lay outside the gene matches.

This clone was observed a single time. The rearrangement joins TRBV4-3 to TRBJ1-1, with D unclear. The CDR3 runs to 13 residues. Deletions cut 0 bases from V and 5 bases from J, with 7 bases between. Germline V gene lookup returns CDR1 LGHNA and CDR2 YSLEER. CDR3 residues: CASSQERGTEAFF. For the CDR3, the DNA is TGCGCCAGCAGCCAAGAACGGGGTACTGAAGCTTTCTTT.

The rearrangement joins TRBV7-8 to TRBJ2-5; possible D gene TRBD2, 7 bases. The V and J ends lost 1 base and 1 base respectively, with 13 bases between them. In germline, CDR1 is SGHVS, CDR2 FQNEAQ. The length of the CDR3 is 16 residues. Here the CDR3 DNA reads TGTGCCAGCAGCTTAGTTGGGGGGGGCCCCCAAGAGACCCAGTACTTC. The encoded protein is CASSLVGGGPQETQYF.

The chain recombines TRBV5-1 with TRBJ1-5, with 7 bases aligning to TRBD1. Germline V lookup: CDR1 SGHRS, CDR2 YFSETQ. The CDR3 runs to 15 residues. V shed 0 bases and J 5 bases; nucleotides not matched to a gene: 5. The CDR3 region is CASSLVTGFYQPQHF. CDR3 DNA: TGCGCCAGCAGCTTGGTGACAGGGTTTTATCAGCCCCAGCATTTT.

This clone was detected only a few times. V is TRBV2 and J is TRBJ1-6, with D hard to call. Trimming removed 9 bases at V and 0 bases at J, with 12 bases between. The CDR3 covers 15 residues. The germline V gene encodes CDR1 SNHLY and CDR2 FYNNEI. CDR3 in amino acids: CASSDGSSYNSPLHF. The CDR3 nucleotides are TGTGCCAGTTCAGACGGGAGCTCCTATAATTCACCCCTCCACTTT.

This chain connects TRBV6-6 to TRBJ1-5; maybe TRBD1 (6 bases). This CDR3 comprises 15 residues. Germline-derived CDR1 and CDR2 are MNHNY and SVGAGI (reference sequence). V was shortened by 1 base and J by 5 bases, with 12 bases between the two germline ends. The CDR3 protein is CASSYLATGDQPQHF. DNA of the CDR3: TGTGCCAGCAGTTACTTGGCGACAGGCGATCAGCCCCAGCATTTT.

CDR3 in amino acids: CATSRDQELAGNEQFF. The CDR3 DNA sequence: TGTGCCACCAGCAGAGATCAAGAACTAGCAGGCAATGAGCAGTTCTTC. The V gene is TRBV15, the J gene TRBJ2-1, with D possibly TRBD2 on 6 matching bases. The CDR3 spans 16 residues. The V gene's germline CDR1 is LNHNV and CDR2 YYDKDF (reference sequence). The V end lost 0 bases, the J end lost 6 bases, and 15 bases lay between the germline ends. Combining the CDR3 with reference TRBV15 and TRBJ2-1 gives the whole variable domain DAMVIQNPRYQVTQFGKPVTLSCSQTLNHNVMYWYQQKSSQAPKLLFHYYDKDFNNEADTPDNFQSRRPNTSFCFLDIRSPGLGDTAMYLCATSRDQELAGNEQFFGPGTRLTVL.

The rearrangement uses TRBV11-3 and TRBJ2-1, with 10 bases lining up with TRBD2. V was pared by 4 bases and J by 4 bases, with 16 bases of the junction left unmatched. Germline V gene lookup returns CDR1 SGHNT and CDR2 YENEEA. CDR3 length: 19 amino acids. CDR3 sequence: CASSSGLLAGAREYNEQFF. In nucleotides, the CDR3 is TGTGCCAGCAGCTCCGGCCTGCTAGCGGGGGCGCGGGAATACAATGAGCAGTTCTTC. The variable domain in full, with the rest retrieved from reference TRBV11-3 and TRBJ2-1, is EAGVVQSPRYKIIEKKQPVAFWCNPISGHNTLYWYLQNLGQGPELLIRYENEEAVDDSQLPKDRFSAERLKGVDSTLKIQPAELGDSAVYLCASSSGLLAGAREYNEQFFGPGTRLTVL.

The rearrangement uses TRBV9 and TRBJ2-5, with 10 bases fitting TRBD2. The germline V gene has CDR1 SGDLS and CDR2 YYNGEE. This CDR3 spans 17 amino acids. J gave up 2 bases and V 2 bases, and 9 bases lay outside the gene matches. CDR3 bases: TGTGCCAGCAGCGTCCCCTTAGCGGGGGGTAGGCAAGAGACCCAGTACTTC. Translating it yields CASSVPLAGGRQETQYF.

A few counts support this clone. V and J are TRBV11-3 and TRBJ2-5; no clear D gene. Per the germline V gene, CDR1 is SGHNT and CDR2 is YENEEA. The CDR3 has 13 amino acids. Trimming stripped 5 bases from V and 1 base from J, with 8 bases between. Here the CDR3 reads CASSPRGQETQYF. DNA for the CDR3: TGTGCCAGCAGCCCCCGCGGCCAAGAGACCCAGTACTTC.

The rearrangement uses TRBV5-4 and TRBJ2-2; the match to TRBD1 covers 9 bases. The trim removed 4 bases at V and 1 base at J, leaving 5 bases unmatched. This CDR3 region has 16 residues. Germline V lookup: CDR1 SGHNT, CDR2 YYREEE (reference sequence). The CDR3 protein is CASSIGQGQNTGELFF. CDR3 nucleotides: TGTGCCAGCAGCATCGGACAGGGGCAGAACACCGGGGAGCTGTTTTTT.

The J gene is TRBJ2-2, the V gene TRBV7-2, with D possibly matching TRBD2 (5 bases). Germline V gives CDR1 SGHTA, CDR2 FQGNSA. The CDR3 length is 13 residues. Trimming took 4 bases from V and 6 from J, leaving 9 bases between them. The CDR3 bases are TGTGCCAGCAGCTCCTTTAGCGCCGGGGAGCTGTTTTTT. Translation gives CASSSFSAGELFF.

This clone was found once. The CDR3 is CASSMTGVWGNQPQHF. CDR3 nucleotides: TGTGCCAGCAGCATGACAGGGGTTTGGGGCAATCAGCCCCAGCATTTT. J is TRBJ1-5 and V is TRBV7-2, with 8 bases aligning to TRBD1. The CDR3 has 16 amino acids. J was trimmed by 2 bases and V by 5 bases; bases with no gene match: 8. Germline V gene sequence: CDR1 SGHTA, CDR2 FQGNSA.